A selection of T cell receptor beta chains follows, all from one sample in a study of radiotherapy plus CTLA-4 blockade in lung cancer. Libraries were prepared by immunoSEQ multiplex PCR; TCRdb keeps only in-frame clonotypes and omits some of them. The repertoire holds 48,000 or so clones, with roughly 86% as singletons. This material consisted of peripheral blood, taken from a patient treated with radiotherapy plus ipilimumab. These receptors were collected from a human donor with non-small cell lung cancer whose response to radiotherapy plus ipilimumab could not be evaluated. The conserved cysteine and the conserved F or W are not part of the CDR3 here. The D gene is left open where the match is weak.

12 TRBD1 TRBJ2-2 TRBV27 ASRGTVGTGELF
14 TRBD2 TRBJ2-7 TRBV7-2 ASSLVGTSGSYEQY
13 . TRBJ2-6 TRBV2 ASSNQGSGANVLT
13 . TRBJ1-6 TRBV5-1 ASKPGRAIDSPLH
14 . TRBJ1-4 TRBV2 ASSEQIGAANEKLF
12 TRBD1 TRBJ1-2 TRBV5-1 ASSLEGQNYGYT
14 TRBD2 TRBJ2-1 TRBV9 ASSVVGTSGSDEQF
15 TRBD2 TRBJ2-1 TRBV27 ASSSTTSGVSYNEQF
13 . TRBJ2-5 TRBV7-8 ASSKQGLGEETQY
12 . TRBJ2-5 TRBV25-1 ASSEGGSAETQY
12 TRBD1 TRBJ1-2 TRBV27 ASSPGTGRYGYT
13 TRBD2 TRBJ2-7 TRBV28 ASSRTSGKVYEQY
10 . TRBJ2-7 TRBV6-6 ASSFQGIEQY
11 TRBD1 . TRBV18 ASSGQGAYEQY
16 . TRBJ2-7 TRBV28 ASSFSARGGPGSYEQY
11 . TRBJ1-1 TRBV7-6 ASSLGGTTEAF
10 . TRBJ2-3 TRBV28 ASSFGADTQY
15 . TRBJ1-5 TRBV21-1 ASSKWKGVEGNQPQH
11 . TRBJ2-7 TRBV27 ASSRQGNYEQY
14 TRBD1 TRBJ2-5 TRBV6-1 ASSKGSRQGKETQY
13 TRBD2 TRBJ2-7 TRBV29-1 SANHGTSGSYEQY
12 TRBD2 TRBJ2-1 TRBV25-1 ASSEPGLGHEQF
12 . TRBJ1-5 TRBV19 ASSRTDNSQPQH
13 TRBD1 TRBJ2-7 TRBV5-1 ASSVSGTASYEQY
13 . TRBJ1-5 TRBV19 ASRNQGSSNQPQH
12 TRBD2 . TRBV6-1 ASSLTSGTYEQY
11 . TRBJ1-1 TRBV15 ATSRDWAFEAF
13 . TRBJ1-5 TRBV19 ASSITTGSNQPQH
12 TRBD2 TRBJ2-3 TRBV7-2 ASSGGDFTDTQY